This is a list of T cell receptor beta chains from one sample in a study of Ad26.COV2.S vaccination and SARS-CoV-2 variants. Sequencing was performed with immunoSEQ multiplex PCR; in TCRdb, only in-frame clones are kept and a portion is missing. This table holds a few hundred thousand clones, over 75% found once. The sequencing here drew on peripheral blood, taken in a trial of Ad26.COV2.S vaccine versus placebo. The receptors shown here come from a person between 18 and 65 years old who received the Ad26.COV2.S COVID-19 vaccine or a placebo. Both conserved end residues are part of each CDR3. D genes are given only for firm matches. Only part of the rows carry a size: once, few, many, or a class if the clone is expanded.

D gene | J gene | clone size | V gene | CDR3 DNA | CDR3 protein
TRBD1 | TRBJ1-2 | NA | TRBV29-1 | TGCAGCGTCGCTCAGGGGGCTAAGGGCTACACCTTC | CSVAQGAKGYTF
TRBD2 | TRBJ2-7 | NA | TRBV10-3 | TGTGCCACGACAGCGGGGGGAATAATCCACGAGCAGTACTTC | CATTAGGIIHEQYF
NA | TRBJ1-4 | once | TRBV4-1 | TGCGCCAGCAAGCTCCTCGGGGTGGGTAATGAAAAACTGTTTTTT | CASKLLGVGNEKLFF
TRBD1 | TRBJ1-2 | NA | TRBV6-2/TRBV6-3 | TGTGCCAGCACCCCGATCCGGGGACAGATCAATGGCTACACCTTC | CASTPIRGQINGYTF
NA | TRBJ2-7 | NA | TRBV27 | TGTGCCAGCAGTCCCCAGGGCCTCACCTACGAGCAGTACTTC | CASSPQGLTYEQYF
TRBD1 | TRBJ1-2 | NA | TRBV7-3 | TGTGCCAGCAGCTTAACAGGGGGCGACTATGGCTACACCTTC | CASSLTGGDYGYTF
NA | TRBJ2-7 | NA | TRBV3-1/TRBV3-2 | TGTGCCAGCAGCCAAGGACAGATTAGCTCCTACGAGCAGTACTTC | CASSQGQISSYEQYF
NA | TRBJ2-3 | NA | TRBV9 | TGTGCCAGCAGCGTAGAGGCGGGGGCGGGTGATACGCAGTATTTT | CASSVEAGAGDTQYF
TRBD1 | TRBJ1-1 | NA | TRBV5-4 | TGTGCCAGCAGCAAGGGGACAGGCACTGAAGCTTTCTTT | CASSKGTGTEAFF
TRBD2 | TRBJ2-5 | once | TRBV2 | TGTGCCAGCAGTGGTAGCGGGGGGGCCGAGACCCAGTACTTC | CASSGSGGAETQYF
TRBD1 | TRBJ1-1 | NA | TRBV7-2 | TGTGCCAGCAGCTTAGCGCCGGGACAGGGGTGGGTCACTGAAGCTTTCTTT | CASSLAPGQGWVTEAFF
NA | TRBJ2-3 | NA | TRBV30 | TGTGCCTGGACTGGCAGTTCAGATACGCAGTATTTT | CAWTGSSDTQYF
NA | TRBJ1-2 | NA | TRBV2 | TGTGCCCCTGAGGGGAGTGGCTACACCTTC | CAPEGSGYTF
NA | TRBJ2-7 | NA | TRBV29-1 | TGCAGCGTTGAGGAGGACTACTACGAGCAGTACTTC | CSVEEDYYEQYF
NA | TRBJ1-2 | NA | TRBV15 | TGTGCCACCAGCAGAGAAACAGGGCTCGGCTACACCTTC | CATSRETGLGYTF
TRBD2 | TRBJ2-3 | NA | TRBV11-2 | TGTGCCAGCACCCCCCAGCGGGGGGACCCCCGAAGAGATACGCAGTATTTT | CASTPQRGDPRRDTQYF
TRBD1 | TRBJ2-7 | NA | TRBV7-9 | TGTGCCAGCAGCGCAGACAGGGGATCTAACGAGCAGTACTTC | CASSADRGSNEQYF
NA | TRBJ1-5 | few | TRBV6-5 | TGTGCCAGCAGTATGGATAAAGGTAGCAATCAGCCCCAGCATTTT | CASSMDKGSNQPQHF
NA | TRBJ2-1 | NA | TRBV15 | TGTGCCACCACCACTGTGGGGGATGAGCAGTTCTTC | CATTTVGDEQFF
TRBD1 | TRBJ1-5 | few | TRBV5-1 | TGCGCCAGCAGCGATACAGGGGGCAATCAGCCCCAGCATTTT | CASSDTGGNQPQHF
NA | TRBJ2-7 | NA | TRBV20-1 | TGCAGTGCTCGGTCCTCCTACGAGCAGTACTTC | CSARSSYEQYF
NA | TRBJ1-1 | NA | TRBV4-1 | TGCGCCAGCAGCCAAGAGAGGTGGGGGAACACTGAAGCTTTCTTT | CASSQERWGNTEAFF
NA | TRBJ2-1 | once | TRBV7-6 | TGTGCCAGCACCCAGGGGGGAGGGAATGAGCAGTTCTTC | CASTQGGGNEQFF
NA | TRBJ1-4 | NA | TRBV20-1 | TGCAGTGCTAGATGGCCCGGGATACTGTTTTTT | CSARWPGILFF
TRBD2 | TRBJ2-5 | NA | TRBV4-1 | TGCGCCAGCAGCCAAGACAGGAGGACTAGCGGGGGTAATATCCAAGAGACCCAGTACTTC | CASSQDRRTSGGNIQETQYF
NA | TRBJ2-3 | NA | TRBV5-1 | TGCGCCAGCAGCCCGGGACGGAGCACAGATACGCAGTATTTT | CASSPGRSTDTQYF
TRBD1 | TRBJ2-5 | NA | TRBV18 | TGTGCCAGCTCACGCAATCCTACAGGGGCAGGGGAGACCCAGTACTTC | CASSRNPTGAGETQYF
NA | TRBJ2-7 | NA | TRBV4-1 | TGCGCCAGCAGCCAAGGGGGGCCCGTCGGGCAGTACTTC | CASSQGGPVGQYF
NA | TRBJ2-5 | NA | TRBV7-3 | TGTGCCAGCAGCTTATATGGGGGCACACAGACCCAGTACTTC | CASSLYGGTQTQYF
NA | TRBJ1-6 | NA | TRBV19 | TGTGCCAGTAGTATGGAAATCGGAGGGGACTATAATTCACCCCTCCACTTT | CASSMEIGGDYNSPLHF
NA | TRBJ2-2 | NA | TRBV12-3/TRBV12-4 | TGTGCCAGCAGAAAAACCGGGGAGCTGTTTTTT | CASRKTGELFF
NA | TRBJ1-1 | NA | TRBV9 | TGTGCCAGCACCCCGCCGGGGGGCACTGAAGCTTTCTTT | CASTPPGGTEAFF
NA | TRBJ2-1 | NA | TRBV11-2 | TGTGCCAGCAGCTTAGTCGGGGGAATATACAATGAGCAGTTCTTC | CASSLVGGIYNEQFF
NA | TRBJ1-5 | NA | TRBV27 | TGTGCCAGTAGGCGTCTCCAGTCAAATCAGCCCCAGCATTTT | CASRRLQSNQPQHF
NA | TRBJ1-1 | NA | TRBV5-1 | TGCGCCAGCAGCCCCGTGGCGGGGAACACTGAAGCTTTCTTT | CASSPVAGNTEAFF
TRBD2 | TRBJ2-1 | few | TRBV6-2/TRBV6-3 | TGTGCCAGCAGCCCTACTAGCGGGGGGACCAATGAGCAGTTCTTC | CASSPTSGGTNEQFF
NA | TRBJ2-7 | NA | TRBV19 | TGTGCCAGTAGTAACCCCGGGGCGCAGGCCTACGAGCAGTACTTC | CASSNPGAQAYEQYF
TRBD2 | TRBJ2-7 | NA | TRBV9 | TGTGCCAGCAGCGTAGGGGCTAGCGGGGGCTCCTACGAGCAGTACTTC | CASSVGASGGSYEQYF
NA | TRBJ2-7 | NA | TRBV7-9 | TGTGCCAGCAGCTTAGTTCCGTTTGAGCAGTACTTC | CASSLVPFEQYF
TRBD1 | TRBJ1-2 | NA | TRBV30 | TGTGCCTGGAGGACAGGGCTATTTACTAGTTATGACTATGGCTACACCTTC | CAWRTGLFTSYDYGYTF
TRBD2 | TRBJ2-1 | NA | TRBV6-6 | TGTGCCAGCAGTTACGGAGCGGGGGGGCCCTACAATGAGCAGTTCTTC | CASSYGAGGPYNEQFF
NA | TRBJ2-3 | NA | TRBV18 | TGTGCCAGCTCAAAAGGCGGAGCCACAGATACGCAGTATTTT | CASSKGGATDTQYF
TRBD1 | TRBJ1-1 | NA | TRBV5-1 | TGCGCCAGCAGCTTTGACAGGGTCCGCACTGAAGCTTTCTTT | CASSFDRVRTEAFF
NA | TRBJ2-2 | NA | TRBV29-1 | TGCAGCGTTGAAGTAAGGGGGGTCGGAACCGGGGAGCTGTTTTTT | CSVEVRGVGTGELFF
TRBD2 | TRBJ2-5 | NA | TRBV9 | TGTGCCAGCAGCGTAGCGGTCCGTACTAGCGGGGGTTACCAAGAGACCCAGTACTTC | CASSVAVRTSGGYQETQYF
TRBD1 | TRBJ2-5 | NA | TRBV3-1/TRBV3-2 | TGTGCCAGCAGCCAAGAACTGGGACAGCCCCCCGGTGGGACCCAGTACTTC | CASSQELGQPPGGTQYF
NA | TRBJ1-6 | NA | TRBV20-1 | TGCAGTGCTAGTGGACACGTTGATAATTCACCCCTCCACTTT | CSASGHVDNSPLHF
TRBD1 | TRBJ1-5 | NA | TRBV15 | TGTGCCACCAGCAACAGGGGATTCAATCAGCCCCAGCATTTT | CATSNRGFNQPQHF
NA | TRBJ1-1 | NA | TRBV29-1 | TGCAGCGTTGGGGGCATGAACACTGAAGCTTTCTTT | CSVGGMNTEAFF
TRBD1 | TRBJ1-1 | NA | TRBV7-8 | TGTGCCAGCAGCTTAGCGGACAGGCCAAACACTGAAGCTTTCTTT | CASSLADRPNTEAFF
TRBD1 | TRBJ2-2 | NA | TRBV7-9 | TGTGCCAGCAGCAACCGACAGGGGAATACCGGGGAGCTGTTTTTT | CASSNRQGNTGELFF
NA | TRBJ2-4 | NA | TRBV7-6 | TGTGCCAGCAGCCCCAGCCTAGCAGTAGCCAAAAACATTCAGTACTTC | CASSPSLAVAKNIQYF
NA | TRBJ1-6 | NA | TRBV20-1 | TGCAGTGCTAGTGAACCGCTCGGGGGTTCACCCCTCCACTTT | CSASEPLGGSPLHF
TRBD1 | TRBJ2-4 | once | TRBV7-9 | TGTGCCAGCAGCTTATATACAGGGGGCACCAAAAACATTCAGTACTTC | CASSLYTGGTKNIQYF
TRBD1 | TRBJ1-1 | NA | TRBV5-1 | TGCGCCAGCACGAATCGACAGGGGGCAGTGAACACTGAAGCTTTCTTT | CASTNRQGAVNTEAFF